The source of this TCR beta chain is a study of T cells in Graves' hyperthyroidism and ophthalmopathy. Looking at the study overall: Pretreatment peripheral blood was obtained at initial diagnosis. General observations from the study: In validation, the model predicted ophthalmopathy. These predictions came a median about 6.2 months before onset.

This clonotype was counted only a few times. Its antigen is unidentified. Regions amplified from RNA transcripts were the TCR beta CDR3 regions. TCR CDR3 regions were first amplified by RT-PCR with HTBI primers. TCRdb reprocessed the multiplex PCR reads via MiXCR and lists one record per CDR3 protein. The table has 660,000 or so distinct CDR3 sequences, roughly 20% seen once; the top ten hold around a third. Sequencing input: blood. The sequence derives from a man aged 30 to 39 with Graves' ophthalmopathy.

CDR3 sequence: CASSDRSSNTGELFF. The CDR3 region has the DNA TGTGCCAGCAGCGACAGGTCAAGCAACACCGGGGAGCTGTTTTTT. The chain has TRBV7-9 and TRBJ2-2, with D perhaps matching TRBD1 (6 bases). This CDR3 spans 15 amino acids. Trimming shortened V by 5 bases and J by 2 bases, and 12 bases separated the two germline ends. In germline, CDR1 is SEHNR, CDR2 FQNEAQ (reference sequence).